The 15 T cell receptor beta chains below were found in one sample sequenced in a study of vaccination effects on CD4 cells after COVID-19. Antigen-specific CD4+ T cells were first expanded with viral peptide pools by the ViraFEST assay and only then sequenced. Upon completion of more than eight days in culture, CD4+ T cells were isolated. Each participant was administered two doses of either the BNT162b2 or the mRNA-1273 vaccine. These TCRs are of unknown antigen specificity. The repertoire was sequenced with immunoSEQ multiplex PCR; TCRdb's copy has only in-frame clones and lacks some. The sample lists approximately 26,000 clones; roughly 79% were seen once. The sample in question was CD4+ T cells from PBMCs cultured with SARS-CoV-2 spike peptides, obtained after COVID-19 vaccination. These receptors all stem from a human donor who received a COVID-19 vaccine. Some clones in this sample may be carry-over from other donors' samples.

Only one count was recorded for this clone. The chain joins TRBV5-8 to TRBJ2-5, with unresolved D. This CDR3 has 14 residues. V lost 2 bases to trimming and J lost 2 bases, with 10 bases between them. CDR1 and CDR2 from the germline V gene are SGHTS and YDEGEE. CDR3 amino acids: CASSFGRIQETQYF. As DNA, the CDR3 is TGTGCCAGCAGCTTCGGACGGATTCAAGAGACCCAGTACTTC.

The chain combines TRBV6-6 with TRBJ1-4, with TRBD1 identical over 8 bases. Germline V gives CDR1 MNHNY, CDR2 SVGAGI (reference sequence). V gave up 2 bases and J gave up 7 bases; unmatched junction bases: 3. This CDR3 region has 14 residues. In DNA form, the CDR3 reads TGTGCCAGCAGTTACGGCAGGGGGCTTGAAAAACTGTTTTTT. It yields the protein CASSYGRGLEKLFF.

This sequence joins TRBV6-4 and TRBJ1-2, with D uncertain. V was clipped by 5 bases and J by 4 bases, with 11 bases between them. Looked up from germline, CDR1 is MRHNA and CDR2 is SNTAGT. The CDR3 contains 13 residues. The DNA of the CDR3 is TGTGCCAGCAGTTCATCACGCGGCTATGGCTACACCTTC. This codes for CASSSSRGYGYTF.

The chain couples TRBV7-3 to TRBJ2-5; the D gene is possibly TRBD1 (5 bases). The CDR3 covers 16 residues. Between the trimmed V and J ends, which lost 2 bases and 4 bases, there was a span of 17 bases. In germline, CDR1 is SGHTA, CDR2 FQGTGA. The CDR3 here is CASSLYRLRPGETQYF. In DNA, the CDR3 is TGTGCCAGCAGCTTATACAGGCTACGACCGGGAGAGACCCAGTACTTC.

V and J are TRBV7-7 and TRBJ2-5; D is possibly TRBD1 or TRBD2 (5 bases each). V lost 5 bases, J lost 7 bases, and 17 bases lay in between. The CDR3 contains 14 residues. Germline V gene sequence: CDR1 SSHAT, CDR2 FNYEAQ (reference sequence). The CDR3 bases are TGTGCCAGCAGCCTGGGCAGGGACCAGGGGACCCAGTACTTC. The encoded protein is CASSLGRDQGTQYF.

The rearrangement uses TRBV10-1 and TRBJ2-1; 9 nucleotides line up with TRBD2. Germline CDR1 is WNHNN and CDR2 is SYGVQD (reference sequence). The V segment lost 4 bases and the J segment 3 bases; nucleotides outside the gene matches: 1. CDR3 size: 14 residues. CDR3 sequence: CASSGTSDYNEQFF. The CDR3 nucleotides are TGCGCCAGCAGTGGGACTAGCGACTACAATGAGCAGTTCTTC.

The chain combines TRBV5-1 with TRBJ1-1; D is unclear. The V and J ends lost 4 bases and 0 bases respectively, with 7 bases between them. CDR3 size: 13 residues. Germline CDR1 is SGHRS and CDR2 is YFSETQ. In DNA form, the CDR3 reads TGCGCCAGCAGCACATTCCTGAACACTGAAGCTTTCTTT. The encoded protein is CASSTFLNTEAFF.

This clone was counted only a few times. CDR3 amino acids: CASSLASGYTF. CDR3 DNA: TGTGCCAGCAGCTTAGCGAGTGGCTACACCTTC. The rearrangement joins TRBV7-2 to TRBJ1-2; unclear D gene. The V gene's germline CDR1 is SGHTA and CDR2 FQGNSA. Trimming removed 0 bases from V and 7 bases from J, with 3 bases in between. The CDR3 length is 11 residues.

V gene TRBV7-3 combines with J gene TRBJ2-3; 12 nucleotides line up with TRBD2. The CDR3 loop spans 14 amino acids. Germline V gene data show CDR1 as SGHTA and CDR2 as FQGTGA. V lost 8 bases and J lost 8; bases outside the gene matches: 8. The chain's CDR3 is CASEPSGGVGTQYF. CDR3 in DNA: TGTGCCAGCGAGCCTAGCGGGGGGGTGGGTACGCAGTATTTT.

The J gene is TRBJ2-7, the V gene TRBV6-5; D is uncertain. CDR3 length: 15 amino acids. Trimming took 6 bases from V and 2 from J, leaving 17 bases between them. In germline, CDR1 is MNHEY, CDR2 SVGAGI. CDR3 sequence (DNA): TGTGCCAGCAGACGCACACTCGACCAGGCCTACGAGCAGTACGTC. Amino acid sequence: CASRRTLDQAYEQYV.

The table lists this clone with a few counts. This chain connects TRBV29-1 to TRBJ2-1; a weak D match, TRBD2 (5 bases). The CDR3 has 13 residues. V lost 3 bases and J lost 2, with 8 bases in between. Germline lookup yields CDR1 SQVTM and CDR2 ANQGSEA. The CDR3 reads CSVERAAYNEQFF. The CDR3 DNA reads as TGCAGCGTTGAGCGAGCGGCCTACAATGAGCAGTTCTTC.

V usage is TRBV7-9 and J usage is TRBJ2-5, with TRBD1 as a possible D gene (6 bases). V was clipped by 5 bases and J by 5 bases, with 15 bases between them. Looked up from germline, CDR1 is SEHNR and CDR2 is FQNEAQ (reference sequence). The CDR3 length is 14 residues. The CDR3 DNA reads TGTGCCAGCAGCCTCGGGACATCTGGCGAGACCCAGTACTTC. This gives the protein CASSLGTSGETQYF.

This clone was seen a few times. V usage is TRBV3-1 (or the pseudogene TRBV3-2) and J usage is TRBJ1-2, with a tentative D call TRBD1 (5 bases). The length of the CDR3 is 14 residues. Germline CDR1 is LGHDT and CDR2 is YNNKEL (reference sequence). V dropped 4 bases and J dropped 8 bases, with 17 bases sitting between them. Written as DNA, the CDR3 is TGTGCCAGCAGCCCCTGGGAGGGGTCTGCCGGCTACACCTTC. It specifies CASSPWEGSAGYTF.

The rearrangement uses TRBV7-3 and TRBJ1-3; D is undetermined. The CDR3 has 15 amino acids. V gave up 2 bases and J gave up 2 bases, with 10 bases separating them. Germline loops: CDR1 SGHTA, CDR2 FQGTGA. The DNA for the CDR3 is TGTGCCAGCAGCTTATTAGGCCCGCCTGGAAACACCATATATTTT. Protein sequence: CASSLLGPPGNTIYF.

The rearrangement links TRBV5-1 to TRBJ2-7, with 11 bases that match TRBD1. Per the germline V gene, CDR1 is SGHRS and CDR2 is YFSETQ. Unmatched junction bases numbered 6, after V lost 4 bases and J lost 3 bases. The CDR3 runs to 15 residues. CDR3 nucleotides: TGCGCCAGCAGCATTGGGACAGGGGGACTCTACGAGCAGTACGTC. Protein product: CASSIGTGGLYEQYV.